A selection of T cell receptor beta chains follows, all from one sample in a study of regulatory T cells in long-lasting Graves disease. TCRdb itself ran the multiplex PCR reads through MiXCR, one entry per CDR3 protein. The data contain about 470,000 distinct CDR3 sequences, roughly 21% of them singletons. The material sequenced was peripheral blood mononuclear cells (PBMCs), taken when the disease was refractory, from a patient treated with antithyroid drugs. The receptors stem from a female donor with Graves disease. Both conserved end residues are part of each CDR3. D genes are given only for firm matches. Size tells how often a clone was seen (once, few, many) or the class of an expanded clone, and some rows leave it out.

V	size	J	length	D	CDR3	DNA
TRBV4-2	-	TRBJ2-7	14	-	CASSVPGTGYEQYF	TGTGCCAGCAGCGTCCCGGGAACGGGGTACGAGCAGTACTTC
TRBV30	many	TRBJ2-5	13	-	CACSGVGSKTQYF	TGTGCCTGTAGCGGTGTCGGGTCAAAGACCCAGTACTTC
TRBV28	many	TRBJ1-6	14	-	CASASGVPNSPLHF	TGTGCCAGCGCATCGGGGGTCCCTAATTCACCCCTCCACTTT
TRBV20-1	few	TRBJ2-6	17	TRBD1	CSAYPGTGTSGANVLTF	TGCAGTGCTTACCCCGGGACAGGTACCTCTGGGGCCAACGTCCTGACTTTC
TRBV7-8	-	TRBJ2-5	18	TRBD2	CASSPGLAGGPNQETQYF	TGTGCCAGCAGCCCGGGACTAGCGGGAGGGCCCAACCAAGAGACCCAGTACTTC
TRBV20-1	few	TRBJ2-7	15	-	CSARDEGGWSGEQYF	TGCAGTGCTAGAGATGAAGGAGGGTGGAGTGGCGAGCAGTACTTC
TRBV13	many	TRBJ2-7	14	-	CASSLGLAPYEQYF	TGTGCCAGCAGCTTAGGCCTAGCCCCCTACGAGCAGTACTTC
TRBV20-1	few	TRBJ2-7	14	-	CSARDAGLVLEQYF	TGCAGTGCTAGAGATGCAGGGTTGGTTCTCGAGCAGTACTTC
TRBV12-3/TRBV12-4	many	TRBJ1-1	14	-	CASSFDIGDTEAFF	TGTGCCAGCAGTTTTGACATTGGGGACACTGAAGCTTTCTTT
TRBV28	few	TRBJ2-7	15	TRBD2	CAGIIRGGSSYEQYF	TGTGCCGGCATCATCAGAGGCGGGAGCTCCTACGAGCAGTACTTC
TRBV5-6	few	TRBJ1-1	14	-	CASSLPIMNTEAFF	TGTGCCAGCAGTCTTCCGATCATGAACACTGAAGCTTTCTTT
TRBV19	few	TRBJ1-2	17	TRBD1	CATRTGTGIFTSYGYTF	TGTGCCACTAGGACCGGGACAGGGATTTTTACTTCATATGGCTACACCTTC
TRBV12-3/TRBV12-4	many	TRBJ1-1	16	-	CASSQRGEAFNTEAFF	TGTGCCAGCAGCCAGAGGGGGGAGGCATTCAACACTGAAGCTTTCTTT
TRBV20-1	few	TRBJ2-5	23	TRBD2	CSASIFAPSGTSGGPTYQETQYF	TGCAGTGCTAGTATATTTGCTCCTTCCGGGACTAGCGGGGGGCCTACGTACCAAGAGACCCAGTACTTC
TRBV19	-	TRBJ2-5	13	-	CASSIEGEGFQYF	TGTGCCAGTAGTATAGAGGGCGAGGGGTTTCAGTACTTC
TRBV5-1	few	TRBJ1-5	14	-	CASYSPRVVQPQHF	TGCGCCAGCTACTCCCCGAGGGTAGTTCAGCCCCAGCATTTT
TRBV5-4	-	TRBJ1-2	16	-	CASSLGWSQGHYGYTF	TGTGCCAGCAGCTTGGGTTGGTCGCAGGGTCACTATGGCTACACCTTC
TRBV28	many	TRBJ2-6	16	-	CASEGDIYSGANVLTF	TGTGCCAGCGAGGGGGACATTTACTCTGGGGCCAACGTCCTGACTTTC
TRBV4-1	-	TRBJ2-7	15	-	CASSQVLTPSYEQYF	TGCGCCAGCAGCCAAGTACTCACTCCGTCCTACGAGCAGTACTTC
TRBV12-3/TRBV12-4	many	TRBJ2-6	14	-	CASSLAGGANVLTF	TGTGCCAGCAGCTTAGCCGGTGGGGCCAACGTCCTGACTTTC
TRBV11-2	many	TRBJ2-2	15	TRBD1	CASRDRTGDTGELFF	TGTGCCAGCAGAGACAGGACAGGGGACACCGGGGAGCTGTTTTTT
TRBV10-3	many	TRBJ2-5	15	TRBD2	CAISVGTSPQETQYF	TGTGCCATCAGCGTCGGGACTAGTCCCCAAGAGACCCAGTACTTC
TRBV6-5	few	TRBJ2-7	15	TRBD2	CASSYSGGSSYEQYF	TGTGCCAGCAGTTACTCGGGCGGGAGCTCCTACGAGCAGTACTTC
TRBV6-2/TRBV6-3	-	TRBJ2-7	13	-	CASRRGEDYEQYF	TGTGCCAGCAGAAGAGGGGAGGACTACGAGCAGTACTTC
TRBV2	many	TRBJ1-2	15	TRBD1	CASSGPTGGESGYTF	TGTGCCAGCAGTGGCCCGACAGGGGGCGAAAGTGGCTACACCTTC
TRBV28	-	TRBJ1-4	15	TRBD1	CASSLGTGHNEKLFF	TGTGCCAGCAGTTTAGGGACAGGGCATAATGAAAAACTGTTTTTT
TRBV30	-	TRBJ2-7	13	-	CASKLGGLYEQYF	TGTGCCTCCAAGCTCGGGGGGCTCTACGAGCAGTACTTC
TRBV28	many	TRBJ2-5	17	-	CASSFRQENPYGETQYF	TGTGCCAGCAGTTTTCGACAGGAAAACCCTTACGGGGAGACCCAGTACTTC
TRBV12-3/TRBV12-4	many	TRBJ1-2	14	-	CASSLATANYGYTF	TGTGCCAGCAGTTTAGCGACAGCTAACTATGGCTACACCTTC
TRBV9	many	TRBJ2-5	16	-	CASSVGAGSYQETQYF	TGTGCCAGCAGCGTAGGAGCGGGTTCTTACCAAGAGACCCAGTACTTC
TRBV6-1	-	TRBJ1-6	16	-	CASSPDRGDYNSPLHF	TGTGCCAGCAGTCCAGACCGGGGGGATTATAATTCACCCCTCCACTTT
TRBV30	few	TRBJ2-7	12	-	CAWSPSSYEQYF	TGTGCCTGGAGCCCAAGCTCCTACGAGCAGTACTTC
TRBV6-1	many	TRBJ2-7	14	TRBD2	CASVTGGSSYEQYF	TGTGCCAGCGTCACTGGCGGGAGCTCCTACGAGCAGTACTTC
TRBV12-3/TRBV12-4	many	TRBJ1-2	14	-	CASSFGAGHYGYTF	TGTGCCAGCAGTTTTGGGGCAGGCCACTATGGCTACACCTTC
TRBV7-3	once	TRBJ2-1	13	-	CASSQSMDNEQFF	TGTGCCAGCAGCCAAAGTATGGACAATGAGCAGTTCTTC
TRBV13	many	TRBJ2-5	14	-	CASSLVRQRETQYF	TGTGCCAGCAGCTTAGTAAGGCAGCGGGAGACCCAGTACTTC
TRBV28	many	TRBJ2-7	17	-	CASSLLGSDSQPYEQYF	TGTGCCAGCAGTTTACTCGGTTCGGACAGTCAGCCCTACGAGCAGTACTTC
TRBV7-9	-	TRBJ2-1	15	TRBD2	CASRPGTSSYNEQFF	TGTGCCAGCAGGCCCGGGACTAGCTCCTACAATGAGCAGTTCTTC
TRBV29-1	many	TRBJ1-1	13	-	CSVEGTLVPEAFF	TGCAGCGTTGAAGGGACCCTGGTTCCTGAAGCTTTCTTT
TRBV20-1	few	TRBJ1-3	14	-	CSAPPPGPGNTIYF	TGCAGTGCCCCCCCCCCGGGACCTGGAAACACCATATATTTT
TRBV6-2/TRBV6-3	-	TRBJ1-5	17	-	CASSYLGPSDSNQPQHF	TGTGCCAGCAGTTACTTGGGACCGTCGGATAGCAATCAGCCCCAGCATTTT
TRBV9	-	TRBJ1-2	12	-	CASSVTNYGYTF	TGTGCCAGCAGCGTGACGAACTATGGCTACACCTTC
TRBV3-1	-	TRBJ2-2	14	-	CASSQATTSGELFF	TGTGCCAGCAGCCAAGCCACGACTAGCGGGGAGCTGTTTTTT
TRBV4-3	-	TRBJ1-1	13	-	CASSLEKATEAFF	TGCGCCAGCAGCCTTGAAAAGGCTACTGAAGCTTTCTTT
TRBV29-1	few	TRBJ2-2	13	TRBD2	CSVTLAGTGELFF	TGCAGCGTTACCCTAGCGGGCACCGGGGAGCTGTTTTTT
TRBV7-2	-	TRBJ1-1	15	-	CASSLGGFGNTEAFF	TGTGCCAGCAGCTTAGGGGGATTCGGGAACACTGAAGCTTTCTTT
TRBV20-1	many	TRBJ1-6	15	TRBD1	CSATSGTGWISPLHF	TGCAGTGCCACCTCTGGGACAGGGTGGATTTCACCCCTCCACTTT
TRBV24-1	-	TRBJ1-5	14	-	CATSVEGIGQPQHF	TGTGCCACCAGTGTGGAGGGGATCGGGCAGCCCCAGCATTTT
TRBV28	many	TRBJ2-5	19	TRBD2	CASSTPASGGLGFAGTQYF	TGTGCCAGCAGTACTCCGGCTAGCGGGGGTCTCGGGTTTGCGGGGACCCAGTACTTC
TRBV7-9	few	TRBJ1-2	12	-	CASVGQGYGYTF	TGTGCCAGCGTCGGACAAGGATATGGCTACACCTTC
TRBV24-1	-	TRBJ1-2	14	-	CATSGRQINYGYTF	TGTGCCACCAGTGGTCGACAGATTAACTATGGCTACACCTTC